The 24 T cell receptor beta chains below come from one sample, sequenced in a study of blood T cell repertoires in COVID-19 (dated by TCRdb to 2018 to 2021). The library was built by means of the immunoSEQ multiplex PCR assay. TCRdb re-hosts the immuneACCESS table, in-frame sequences only. Its copies lack some clones; in the studies checked, an unresolved V gene accounts for under half of them, and the cause for the rest is not known. This sample gives around 370,000 clones in total; around 89% of them show up just once. About 1.2% of the sample is held by the ten biggest clonotypes. Sequencing was performed on PBMCs or T cells enriched from blood (not recorded which). Receptors originate from a young woman who had recovered from COVID-19.

The chain couples TRBV28 to TRBJ2-7; perhaps TRBD2 as D (5 bases). Trimming took off 8 bases at V and 7 bases at J, with 15 bases between the two ends. The CDR3 consists of 12 residues. Germline V gives CDR1 MDHEN, CDR2 SYDVKM. CDR3 sequence: CASETTEGEQYF. The CDR3, as DNA: TGTGCCAGCGAAACCACCGAGGGAGAGCAGTACTTC.

The V call is TRBV28, the J call TRBJ1-3, with 8 bases lining up with TRBD1. The J segment lost 4 bases and the V segment lost 1 base, leaving 3 bases of the junction unmatched. This CDR3 spans 15 amino acids. Germline CDR1 MDHEN, CDR2 SYDVKM. CDR3 sequence (DNA): TGTGCCAGCAGTTTATCACCAGGGGGCGGAAACACCATATATTTT. Encoded protein: CASSLSPGGGNTIYF.

This rearrangement joins TRBV5-4 to TRBJ2-3; possibly TRBD1 for D (5 bases). In germline, CDR1 is SGHNT, CDR2 YYREEE (reference sequence). The length of the CDR3 is 16 residues. V lost 0 bases to trimming and J lost 3 bases, with 14 bases between them. The CDR3 nucleotides are TGTGCCAGCAGCTTGGTGGGGCGGAGAGGTACAGATACGCAGTATTTT. Its translation: CASSLVGRRGTDTQYF.

The rearrangement uses TRBV5-1 and TRBJ1-1; 7 positions match TRBD1. This CDR3 spans 15 amino acids. The V gene end was trimmed by 2 bases and the J gene end by 7 bases; junction bases not matched to a gene: 11. The germline V gene has CDR1 SGHRS and CDR2 YFSETQ. The CDR3 sequence is CASSLNLGTAIEAFF. As DNA, the CDR3 is TGCGCCAGCAGCTTAAACCTCGGGACAGCTATTGAAGCTTTCTTT.

This chain joins TRBV2 and TRBJ1-1, with 9 nucleotides matching TRBD1. The CDR3 spans 14 residues. Germline CDR1 reads SNHLY; CDR2 reads FYNNEI. J was trimmed by 10 bases and V by 5 bases; bases with no gene match: 11. CDR3 in DNA: TGTGCCAGCAGTTTACCCGGGACAGGGATTCCAGCTTTCTTT. Amino acid sequence: CASSLPGTGIPAFF.

The chain combines TRBV2 with TRBJ2-7; D is possibly TRBD1 (6 bases). The CDR3 extends over 14 amino acids. Germline loops: CDR1 SNHLY, CDR2 FYNNEI. Trimming removed 6 bases from V and 0 bases from J, with 12 bases in between. The DNA for the CDR3 is TGTGCCAGCAGCCCGCTACAGGGCTCCTACGAGCAGTACTTC. Amino acid sequence: CASSPLQGSYEQYF.

This chain links TRBV19 with TRBJ1-2, with D possibly matching TRBD1 (5 bases). Germline loops: CDR1 LNHDA, CDR2 SQIVND (reference sequence). This CDR3 has 15 residues. Trimming took off 3 bases at V and 4 bases at J, with 15 bases between the two ends. CDR3 sequence: CASSMGAEGVYGYTF. In DNA, the CDR3 is TGTGCCAGTAGTATGGGTGCGGAAGGGGTCTATGGCTACACCTTC.

This clone appeared a few times. The rearrangement uses TRBV5-4 and TRBJ2-3, with TRBD1 identical over 9 bases. The CDR3 consists of 18 residues. Germline-derived CDR1 and CDR2 are SGHNT and YYREEE (reference sequence). Unmatched junction bases numbered 11, after V lost 0 bases and J lost 3 bases. The CDR3 region is CASSLALSDRGSTDTQYF. Written as DNA, the CDR3 is TGTGCCAGCAGCTTGGCCCTTTCGGACAGGGGATCGACAGATACGCAGTATTTT.

CDR3 coding DNA: TGTGCCAGCAGCTCGCGACTAGCGGGGGAGGGAGATACGCAGTATTTT. It yields the protein CASSSRLAGEGDTQYF. The rearrangement uses TRBV11-3 and TRBJ2-3; 12 positions agree with TRBD2. Losses at the gene ends were 4 bases for V and 5 bases for J; bases not matched to a gene: 7. In germline, CDR1 is SGHNT, CDR2 YENEEA. This CDR3 comprises 16 residues.

This clone came up once. The J gene is TRBJ2-3, the V gene TRBV28; D possibly corresponds to TRBD2 (6 bases). V lost 10 bases and J lost 5, with 10 bases in between. The germline CDR1 and CDR2 sequences are MDHEN and SYDVKM. The CDR3 covers 11 residues. The DNA of the CDR3 is TGTGCCATCCTCGGGAGAGATACGCAGTATTTT. It is translated as CAILGRDTQYF.

V is TRBV6-2 or TRBV6-3 and J is TRBJ2-7, with D perhaps matching TRBD2 (6 bases). Deletions cut 5 bases from V and 2 bases from J, with 19 bases between. The V gene's germline CDR1 is MNHEY and CDR2 SVGEGT. The CDR3 consists of 16 residues. The DNA for the CDR3 is TGTGCCAGCAGTCCACCGCTGGGGGGTATCCCCTACGAGCAGTACTTC. Translation: CASSPPLGGIPYEQYF.

The chain has TRBV7-3 and TRBJ2-3, with 16 bases lining up with TRBD2. Germline CDR1 SGHTA, CDR2 FQGTGA. CDR3 length equals 18 residues. Trimming took 3 bases from V and 5 from J; bases not matched to a gene: 8. CDR3 amino acids: CASSLGLAGGPTIDTQYF. In nucleotides, the CDR3 is TGTGCCAGCAGCTTGGGACTAGCGGGGGGGCCTACTATAGATACGCAGTATTTT.

The chain employs TRBV6-5 and TRBJ2-7, with 8 positions matching TRBD1. Germline V gene lookup returns CDR1 MNHEY and CDR2 SVGAGI. After removal of 6 bases from V and 4 bases from J, the junction contained 11 bases not matched to a gene. CDR3 length equals 15 residues. The CDR3 here is CASSTAAGGFYEQYF. As DNA, the CDR3 is TGTGCCAGCAGCACTGCCGCAGGGGGCTTTTACGAGCAGTACTTC.

The rearrangement joins TRBV6-5 to TRBJ1-1; 11 nucleotides align to TRBD1. This CDR3 spans 13 amino acids. V shed 10 bases, J shed 4 bases, and the junction held 5 bases outside the gene matches. Germline V lookup: CDR1 MNHEY, CDR2 SVGAGI. CDR3 sequence: CATSGTGGTEAFF. Written as DNA, the CDR3 is TGTGCCACATCCGGGACAGGGGGCACTGAAGCTTTCTTT.

For the CDR3, the DNA is TGTGCCACCAGTGATGGAAGAGGGGGTCTGAGCAATCAGCCCCAGCATTTT. Amino acids: CATSDGRGGLSNQPQHF. The chain carries TRBV24-1 and TRBJ1-5; D perhaps matches TRBD1 (6 bases). Trimming left V 3 bases short and J 1 base short, with 15 bases between. Germline CDR1 and CDR2: KGHDR and SFDVKD. This CDR3 spans 17 amino acids.

J is TRBJ2-7 and V is TRBV18; D not resolved. Trimming pared 0 bases from V and 1 base from J, leaving 10 bases between. The CDR3 spans 15 residues. In germline, CDR1 is KGHSH, CDR2 LQKENI. The CDR3 here is CASSPPAARSYEQYF. DNA of the CDR3: TGTGCCAGCTCACCACCGGCGGCCAGATCCTACGAGCAGTACTTC.

This chain connects TRBV4-1 to TRBJ1-1, with no clear D. The V gene lost 1 base and the J gene lost 4 bases, with 16 bases spanning the gap. CDR3 length: 16 amino acids. The germline CDR1 and CDR2 sequences are MGHRA and YSYEKL. CDR3 residues: CASSQGAWASGTEAFF. The CDR3 bases are TGCGCCAGCAGCCAAGGGGCCTGGGCAAGTGGCACTGAAGCTTTCTTT.

The CDR3 DNA follows: TGTGCCAGCAGCTTGTGGTCAGGGACCGGGGAGCTGTTTTTT. Translated: CASSLWSGTGELFF. The chain is built from TRBV5-5 and TRBJ2-2, with D tentatively TRBD1 (5 bases). The CDR3 runs 14 residues. The V end lost 1 base, the J end lost 5 bases, and 9 bases lay between the germline ends. CDR1 SGHKS and CDR2 YYEKEE come from the germline V gene (reference sequence).

The chain carries TRBV5-4 and TRBJ1-2; tentative D call: TRBD1 (5 bases). Trimming took off 0 bases at V and 8 bases at J, with 8 bases between the two ends. Looked up from germline, CDR1 is SGHNT and CDR2 is YYREEE (reference sequence). The CDR3 runs to 12 residues. This CDR3 reads CASSLGAGGYTF. The DNA of the CDR3 is TGTGCCAGCAGCTTGGGGGCAGGGGGCTACACCTTC.

The chain has TRBV10-3 and TRBJ1-2, with D tentatively TRBD1 (5 bases). V lost 3 bases and J lost 4, with 12 bases in between. Per the germline V gene, CDR1 is ENHRY and CDR2 is SYGVKD. This CDR3 is built from 14 residues. The CDR3, as DNA: TGTGCCATCAGTGATCTCGACAGCCTCTATGGCTACACCTTC. Translating gives CAISDLDSLYGYTF.

The chain links TRBV25-1 to TRBJ2-7; D unresolved. The germline gives CDR1 MGHDK, CDR2 SYGVNS. CDR3 length equals 15 residues. Trimming removed 5 bases from V and 0 bases from J, with 14 bases in between. This CDR3 is CASSPARLSSYEQYF. DNA for the CDR3: TGTGCCAGCAGTCCCGCCAGGCTGAGCTCCTACGAGCAGTACTTC.

The rearrangement links TRBV12-3 or TRBV12-4 to TRBJ1-2; no definite D call. This CDR3 spans 13 amino acids. V was pared by 2 bases and J by 6 bases, with 10 bases between. CDR3 sequence reads: CASSLMGLDGYTF. Here the CDR3 DNA reads TGTGCCAGCAGTTTAATGGGCTTGGATGGCTACACCTTC.

V is TRBV6-5 and J is TRBJ2-3; D is unresolved. V shed 10 bases and J shed 2 bases, with 7 bases lying between them. CDR1 and CDR2 (germline): MNHEY, SVGAGI. CDR3 length: 11 residues. CDR3 region: CAIPDTDTQYF. CDR3 nucleotide sequence: TGTGCCATACCAGACACAGATACGCAGTATTTT.

The genes are TRBV12-3 or TRBV12-4 and TRBJ1-1; D remains unclear. The V end lost 7 bases, the J end lost 6 bases, and 6 bases lay between the germline ends. The CDR3 has 10 amino acids. The CDR3, as DNA: TGTGCCAGCACGTATGCTGAAGCTTTCTTT. Translating it yields CASTYAEAFF.